These 7 T cell receptor beta chains came from one sample sequenced in a study of OX40 agonist ivuxolimab in advanced cancers. The library was made by the immunoSEQ multiplex PCR assay. Entries here come from immuneACCESS through TCRdb and include only in-frame sequences with V and J called. Some clones fail to appear in such tables; in the studies checked, an unresolved V gene covers under half of the shortfall, and the cause of the remainder is unknown. The sample includes 82,000 or so clones, with approximately 85% observed a single time. The top ten constitute about 2.3% of the sample. The specimen comprised CD4+ or CD8+ T cells sorted from blood, sampled in a trial of the OX40 agonist ivuxolimab. Receptors were obtained from an adult with an advanced solid tumor such as melanoma, head and neck, liver or kidney cancer.

This chain joins TRBV7-2 and TRBJ2-7; no firm D call. The length of the CDR3 is 13 residues. Trimming shortened V by 3 bases and J by 2 bases, and 8 bases separated the two germline ends. Germline CDR1 is SGHTA and CDR2 is FQGNSA. CDR3: CASSFITAYEQYF. In nucleotides, the CDR3 is TGTGCCAGCAGCTTCATCACAGCCTACGAGCAGTACTTC.

The chain combines TRBV30 with TRBJ2-2, with 7 bases aligning to TRBD1. Germline CDR1 reads GTSNPN; CDR2 reads SVGIG (reference sequence). V lost 2 bases and J lost 2; bases outside the gene matches: 11. This CDR3 is 17 amino acids long. Here the CDR3 DNA reads TGTGCCTGGAGTAACCGCTACAGGGGATTTAACACCGGGGAGCTGTTTTTT. Its translation is CAWSNRYRGFNTGELFF.

V is TRBV5-1 and J is TRBJ2-2, with 12 bases matching TRBD2. Germline CDR1 SGHRS, CDR2 YFSETQ. The CDR3 is 16 residues long. After removal of 4 bases from V and 1 base from J, the junction contained 2 bases not matched to a gene. This CDR3 reads CASSLTSGGNTGELFF. DNA for the CDR3: TGCGCCAGCAGCCTGACTAGCGGGGGGAACACCGGGGAGCTGTTTTTT.

This chain connects TRBV11-2 to TRBJ2-7; 7 bases line up with TRBD2. The CDR3 spans 15 residues. Germline values: CDR1 SGHAT, CDR2 FQNNGV. V lost 2 bases, J lost 4 bases, and 8 bases stayed unmatched. DNA for the CDR3: TGTGCCAGCAGCTTATACGGCGGGGGAGAGTACGAGCAGTACTTC. Its protein is CASSLYGGGEYEQYF.

The V and J genes are TRBV15 and TRBJ1-2; D perhaps matches TRBD1 (6 bases). The CDR3 extends over 13 amino acids. Germline CDR1 is LNHNV and CDR2 is YYDKDF (reference sequence). V lost 3 bases to trimming and J lost 7 bases, with 12 bases between them. The CDR3 region is CATSRGNRAGYTF. The CDR3 nucleotides read TGTGCCACCAGCAGGGGGAACAGGGCTGGCTACACCTTC. The complete variable domain, with remaining parts taken from reference TRBV15 and TRBJ1-2, reads DAMVIQNPRYQVTQFGKPVTLSCSQTLNHNVMYWYQQKSSQAPKLLFHYYDKDFNNEADTPDNFQSRRPNTSFCFLDIRSPGLGDTAMYLCATSRGNRAGYTFGSGTRLTVV.

The chain links TRBV28 to TRBJ1-2; TRBD1 aligns across 12 bases. From germline, CDR1 is MDHEN and CDR2 SYDVKM. CDR3 length equals 17 residues. The trim removed 5 bases at V and 4 bases at J, leaving 11 bases unmatched. CDR3 DNA sequence: TGTGCCAGCAGTACGCCGGGACAGGGGGCAAGGGGCTATGGCTACACCTTC. It is translated as CASSTPGQGARGYGYTF.

The V and J genes are TRBV9 and TRBJ1-2; 9 bases agree with TRBD1. CDR1 SGDLS and CDR2 YYNGEE come from the germline V gene. CDR3 length: 15 amino acids. The J segment lost 4 bases and the V segment lost 4 bases, leaving 8 bases of the junction unmatched. CDR3 sequence reads: CASSPRDREGYGYTF. The CDR3 DNA sequence: TGTGCCAGCAGCCCCCGGGACAGGGAGGGCTATGGCTACACCTTC.